Below, 24 T cell receptor beta chains from the same sample are listed, as sequenced in a study of monozygotic twins with inflammatory bowel disease. TCRdb reprocessed the 5' RACE reads and keeps a single row for each CDR3 protein, giving no DNA. The sample has hundreds of thousands of distinct CDR3 sequences. The sample was blood. These receptors were obtained from a human donor with ulcerative colitis or Crohn's disease, or a healthy co-twin of an affected twin (not recorded which).

This rearrangement joins TRBV5-6 to TRBJ1-2. The CDR3 is 12 residues long. Germline assignment: CDR1 SGHDT and CDR2 YYEEEE. CDR3 sequence reads: CASSLPGPDYTF.

This chain connects TRBV12-3 or TRBV12-4 to TRBJ2-2; TCRdb's D gene call, TRBD1, goes unchecked for lack of DNA. The CDR3 consists of 16 residues. This chain's CDR3 is CASSLLLESPPGELFF.

The J gene is TRBJ1-1, the V gene TRBV19. The CDR3 runs 13 residues. Germline lookup yields CDR1 LNHDA and CDR2 SQIVND (reference sequence). The CDR3: CASSIGHNTEAFF.

V usage is TRBV4-2 and J usage is TRBJ1-1. The CDR3 runs to 12 residues. From germline, CDR1 is LGHNA and CDR2 YNFKEQ. The chain's CDR3 is CASSQVNTEAFF.

The V and J genes are TRBV7-9 and TRBJ2-1; TCRdb's D call, TRBD2, is unchecked because there is no DNA. Germline lookup yields CDR1 SEHNR and CDR2 FQNEAQ (reference sequence). The CDR3 loop spans 14 amino acids. The CDR3 loop is CASSFLAGGFEQFF.

V is TRBV11-1 and J is TRBJ2-6; the TCRdb call, TRBD1, lacks DNA for checking. The CDR3 has 19 amino acids. From germline, CDR1 is SGHAT and CDR2 FQDESV (reference sequence). This CDR3 is CASSPRGGQLSSGANVLTF.

The chain carries TRBV5-1 and TRBJ1-2; the D gene TCRdb calls, TRBD1, cannot be checked with no DNA. The CDR3 extends over 13 amino acids. CDR1 is SGHRS, CDR2 YFSETQ, per germline. The CDR3 is CASSPDRGHGYTF. The complete variable domain, with remaining parts taken from reference TRBV5-1 and TRBJ1-2, reads KAGVTQTPRYLIKTRGQQVTLSCSPISGHRSVSWYQQTPGQGLQFLFEYFSETQRNKGNFPGRFSGRQFSNSRSEMNVSTLELGDSALYLCASSPDRGHGYTFGSGTRLTVV.

The rearrangement uses TRBV20-1 and TRBJ1-2. The CDR3 loop spans 14 amino acids. Germline CDR1 reads DFQATT; CDR2 reads SNEGSKA (reference sequence). The CDR3 sequence: CSVRAGTTNYGYTF.

The chain joins TRBV29-1 to TRBJ1-3. Germline V CDR1 and CDR2: SQVTM, ANQGSEA. CDR3 length equals 12 residues. CDR3 in amino acids: CSVETPGNTIYF.

J is TRBJ2-3 and V is TRBV5-1; TCRdb returns TRBD1, unconfirmable since there is no DNA. The CDR3 consists of 14 residues. Germline CDR1 is SGHRS and CDR2 is YFSETQ. The chain's CDR3 is CASSLGQFTDTQYF.

This sequence joins TRBV27 and TRBJ2-7. Germline-derived CDR1 and CDR2 are MNHEY and SMNVEV (reference sequence). CDR3 size: 11 residues. The CDR3 loop reads CASSIKGEQYF.

The chain uses TRBV27 and TRBJ2-1. This CDR3 region has 14 residues. The germline gives CDR1 MNHEY, CDR2 SMNVEV (reference sequence). The chain's CDR3 is CASSLIVGYNEQFF.

V and J are TRBV24-1 and TRBJ1-2. The CDR3 has 14 amino acids. From germline, CDR1 is KGHDR and CDR2 SFDVKD. Here the CDR3 reads CATSDFEQNYGYTF.

The chain combines TRBV5-1 with TRBJ1-6; the D call from TCRdb, TRBD1, cannot be confirmed without DNA. The germline V gene encodes CDR1 SGHRS and CDR2 YFSETQ. The length of the CDR3 is 15 residues. This CDR3 reads CASSLDDRGDSPLHF.

The genes are TRBV7-2 and TRBJ2-1. The CDR3 has 15 residues. Germline V gives CDR1 SGHTA, CDR2 FQGNSA. The chain's CDR3 is CASSLEFGAHNEQFF.

This chain links TRBV12-3 or TRBV12-4 with TRBJ1-4. This CDR3 has 14 residues. CDR3 protein: CASRSTGSREKLFF.

The V and J genes are TRBV30 and TRBJ1-2; absent DNA, TCRdb's TRBD1 call cannot be checked. The germline V gene has CDR1 GTSNPN and CDR2 SVGIG (reference sequence). The CDR3 loop spans 12 amino acids. This CDR3 is CAWDPGLGGYTF.

The chain uses TRBV7-2 and TRBJ1-4; there is no DNA to check the TCRdb D call of TRBD1. The CDR3 runs to 13 residues. Germline CDR1 is SGHTA and CDR2 is FQGNSA. CDR3 sequence reads: CASSFAGAEKLFF.

CDR3: CASSFIILTGQGGGTDTQYF. The J gene is TRBJ2-3, the V gene TRBV5-1; TCRdb picks TRBD1, but there is no DNA to check that call. CDR1 and CDR2 (germline): SGHRS, YFSETQ. This CDR3 spans 20 amino acids. Together with reference TRBV5-1 and TRBJ2-3, the CDR3 gives the full variable domain: KAGVTQTPRYLIKTRGQQVTLSCSPISGHRSVSWYQQTPGQGLQFLFEYFSETQRNKGNFPGRFSGRQFSNSRSEMNVSTLELGDSALYLCASSFIILTGQGGGTDTQYFGPGTRLTVL.

This chain uses TRBV27 with TRBJ2-5; TCRdb's D call of TRBD2 is untestable without DNA. Germline V gene lookup returns CDR1 MNHEY and CDR2 SMNVEV (reference sequence). CDR3 length equals 15 residues. This chain's CDR3 is CASSLSLAFQETQYF.

The rearrangement links TRBV4-2 to TRBJ2-3; there is no DNA to check the TCRdb D call of TRBD1. Germline assignment: CDR1 LGHNA and CDR2 YNFKEQ. The CDR3 is made up of 18 amino acids. The CDR3 protein is CASSQGSVGQGGGDTQYF.

The genes are TRBV20-1 and TRBJ2-4; lacking DNA, the TRBD1 call made by TCRdb goes unchecked. Germline values: CDR1 DFQATT, CDR2 SNEGSKA (reference sequence). The CDR3 covers 12 residues. The CDR3 loop reads CSALLGRRAQYF.

The chain couples TRBV6-1 to TRBJ1-1; the D call from TCRdb, TRBD1, cannot be confirmed without DNA. The V gene's germline CDR1 is MNHNS and CDR2 SASEGT. The CDR3 loop spans 14 amino acids. CDR3: CASSHGQGKTEAFF.

The CDR3 protein is CASTPGAQETQYF. This chain uses TRBV12-3 or TRBV12-4 with TRBJ2-5; TCRdb returns TRBD1, unconfirmable since there is no DNA. This CDR3 comprises 13 residues.